This T cell receptor (beta chain) was found in a study of Ad26.COV2.S vaccination and SARS-CoV-2 variants. The repertoire was sequenced with immunoSEQ multiplex PCR; TCRdb's copy has only in-frame clones and lacks some. The sample consists of 43,000 or so clones, approximately 80% of them appearing once. This specimen consisted of peripheral blood, obtained after recovery from COVID-19. This clonotype originated in a human donor who had recovered from COVID-19.

The CDR3 spells CASSLTRASTDTQYF. The DNA for the CDR3 is TGTGCCAGCAGCTTAACTAGAGCTAGCACAGATACGCAGTATTTT. This sequence joins TRBV7-3 and TRBJ2-3; D is ambiguous. V was cut by 0 bases and J by 0 bases, with 7 bases left in between. Germline V CDR1 and CDR2: SGHTA, FQGTGA. The CDR3 is 15 amino acids.